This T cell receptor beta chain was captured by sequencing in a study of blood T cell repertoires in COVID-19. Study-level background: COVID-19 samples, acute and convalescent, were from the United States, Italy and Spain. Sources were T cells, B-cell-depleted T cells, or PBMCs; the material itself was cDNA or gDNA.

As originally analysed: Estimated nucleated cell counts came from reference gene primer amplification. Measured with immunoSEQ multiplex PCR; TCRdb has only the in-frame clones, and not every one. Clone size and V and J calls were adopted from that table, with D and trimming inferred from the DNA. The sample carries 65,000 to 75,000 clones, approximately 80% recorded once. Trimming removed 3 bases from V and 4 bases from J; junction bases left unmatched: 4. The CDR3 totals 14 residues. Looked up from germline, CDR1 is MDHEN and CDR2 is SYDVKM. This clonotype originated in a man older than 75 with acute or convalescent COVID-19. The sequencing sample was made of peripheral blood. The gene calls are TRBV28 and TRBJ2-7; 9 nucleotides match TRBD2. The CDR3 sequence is CASSLPSGEYEQYF. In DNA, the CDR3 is TGTGCCAGCAGTTTGCCTAGCGGGGAATACGAGCAGTACTTC.